Listed here are 32 T cell receptor beta chains from one sample, sequenced in a study of cytomegalovirus exposure and HLA in healthy donors. Clones were read by immunoSEQ multiplex PCR, and TCRdb kept only the in-frame ones, dropping some. The sample yields around 150,000 clones, about 80% seen once. Specimen: PBMCs. These receptors all stem from a man aged 25 to 45 in good health and CMV-seropositive.

This sequence joins TRBV29-1 and TRBJ1-2; the match to TRBD1 covers 7 bases. V was pared by 7 bases and J by 5 bases, with 7 bases of the junction left unmatched. Germline CDR1 SQVTM, CDR2 ANQGSEA. The CDR3 has 12 residues. The CDR3 DNA reads TGCAGCGGCGGAGGGGGCGCGTATGGCTACACCTTC. Translated, it gives CSGGGGAYGYTF.

The chain couples TRBV18 to TRBJ2-3, with 8 bases fitting TRBD1. Germline CDR1 reads KGHSH; CDR2 reads LQKENI. V lost 2 bases and J lost 5; bases outside the gene matches: 6. The CDR3 runs to 15 residues. CDR3 DNA: TGTGCCAGCTCACCAAGGGACAGGCAGGGAGATACGCAGTATTTT. It yields the protein CASSPRDRQGDTQYF.

CDR3 loop: CASSFQGFDEQFF. The CDR3 DNA reads as TGCGCCAGCAGCTTCCAGGGATTCGATGAGCAGTTCTTC. The chain uses TRBV5-1 and TRBJ2-1; maybe TRBD1 (5 bases). The CDR3 is 13 amino acids. Germline CDR1 reads SGHRS; CDR2 reads YFSETQ. V was cut by 2 bases and J by 8 bases, with 11 bases left in between.

The chain uses TRBV5-6 and TRBJ1-1; possibly TRBD1 for D (6 bases). V was cut by 2 bases and J by 6 bases, with 11 bases left in between. CDR1 is SGHDT, CDR2 YYEEEE, per germline. The CDR3 has 13 amino acids. CDR3 sequence (DNA): TGTGCCAGCAGCTTCAATAAGGGGGCTGAAGCTTTCTTT. Translation gives CASSFNKGAEAFF. The whole variable domain, remainder taken from reference TRBV5-6 and TRBJ1-1, is DAGVTQSPTHLIKTRGQQVTLRCSPKSGHDTVSWYQQALGQGPQFIFQYYEEEERQRGNFPDRFSGHQFPNYSSELNVNALLLGDSALYLCASSFNKGAEAFFGQGTRLTVV.

V usage is TRBV4-1 and J usage is TRBJ2-7; perhaps TRBD1 as D (7 bases). Germline loops: CDR1 MGHRA, CDR2 YSYEKL. V was trimmed by 4 bases and J by 6 bases, leaving 16 bases between them. The CDR3 has 14 residues. The CDR3 spells CASSPSGQEGEQYF. The CDR3 nucleotides read TGCGCCAGCAGCCCTTCCGGACAGGAGGGCGAGCAGTACTTC.

V gene TRBV29-1 combines with J gene TRBJ1-1, with 7 nucleotides matching TRBD1. The trim removed 7 bases at V and 7 bases at J, leaving 6 bases unmatched. This CDR3 is built from 11 residues. Looked up from germline, CDR1 is SQVTM and CDR2 is ANQGSEA. The CDR3 protein is CSGQYRGEAFF. The CDR3 bases are TGCAGCGGTCAATACAGGGGTGAAGCTTTCTTT.

CDR3 nucleotides: TGTGCCAGTAGACTGACAGGGGCCCGCTATGGCTACACCTTC. It is translated as CASRLTGARYGYTF. The chain has TRBV19 and TRBJ1-2; 8 bases align to TRBD1. Per the germline V gene, CDR1 is LNHDA and CDR2 is SQIVND (reference sequence). Unmatched junction bases numbered 7, after V lost 6 bases and J lost 4 bases. The CDR3 extends over 14 amino acids.

This rearrangement joins TRBV19 to TRBJ1-1, with TRBD1 matching 8 bases. The CDR3 totals 12 residues. With 5 bases clipped from V and 8 bases from J, the junction kept 4 bases outside the gene matches. CDR1 is LNHDA and CDR2 is SQIVND in the germline V gene (reference sequence). CDR3 loop: CASSSRTGEAFF. CDR3 sequence (DNA): TGTGCCAGTAGTTCCCGGACAGGGGAAGCTTTCTTT. Looking up the rest from reference TRBV19 and TRBJ1-1 gives the full variable domain: DGGITQSPKYLFRKEGQNVTLSCEQNLNHDAMYWYRQDPGQGLRLIYYSQIVNDFQKGDIAEGYSVSREKKESFPLTVTSAQKNPTAFYLCASSSRTGEAFFGQGTRLTVV.

The chain carries TRBV7-3 and TRBJ1-1; no clear D gene. Germline V gene lookup returns CDR1 SGHTA and CDR2 FQGTGA. This CDR3 has 12 amino acids. Deletions cut 5 bases from V and 4 bases from J, with 8 bases between. The DNA of the CDR3 is TGTGCCAGCAGCCGGGATGGCACTGAAGCTTTCTTT. Translated, it gives CASSRDGTEAFF. Together with reference TRBV7-3 and TRBJ1-1, the CDR3 gives the full variable domain: GAGVSQTPSNKVTEKGKYVELRCDPISGHTALYWYRQSLGQGPEFLIYFQGTGAADDSGLPNDRFFAVRPEGSVSTLKIQRTERGDSAVYLCASSRDGTEAFFGQGTRLTVV.

This chain's CDR3 is CASSQELAGGSEQFF. DNA for the CDR3: TGTGCCAGCAGCCAAGAGTTGGCAGGGGGAAGTGAGCAGTTCTTC. V usage is TRBV14 and J usage is TRBJ2-1, with 7 bases lining up with TRBD1. V lost 0 bases and J lost 9; bases outside the gene matches: 8. CDR1 and CDR2 from the germline V gene are SGHDN and FVKESK. The CDR3 covers 15 residues.

The chain carries TRBV6-7 and TRBJ1-2; D gene ambiguous. TRBV6-7 qualifies as an ORF whose function is uncertain. This CDR3 is 18 amino acids long. V was shortened by 2 bases and J by 4 bases, with 23 bases between the two germline ends. DNA of the CDR3: TGTGCCAGCAGTTACCCTCAAAGGAGGGAAATCGGTCTCTATGGCTACACCTTC. Its translation: CASSYPQRREIGLYGYTF.

The chain recombines TRBV14 with TRBJ1-2; a possible D gene is TRBD1 (5 bases). The length of the CDR3 is 14 residues. Germline V gene lookup returns CDR1 SGHDN and CDR2 FVKESK. Trimming left V 0 bases short and J 8 bases short, with 13 bases between. Here the CDR3 reads CASSQDRERGGYTF. The DNA for the CDR3 is TGTGCCAGCAGCCAAGACAGGGAACGAGGAGGCTACACCTTC.

The chain joins TRBV5-1 to TRBJ1-1, with 10 bases aligning to TRBD1. CDR1 is SGHRS and CDR2 is YFSETQ in the germline V gene. The CDR3 sequence is 15 residues long. Trimming took 0 bases from V and 6 from J; bases not matched to a gene: 5. CDR3 nucleotide sequence: TGCGCCAGCAGCTTGGAAGGGACAGGGGCCTCTGAAGCTTTCTTT. It translates to CASSLEGTGASEAFF. The complete variable domain, with remaining parts taken from reference TRBV5-1 and TRBJ1-1, reads KAGVTQTPRYLIKTRGQQVTLSCSPISGHRSVSWYQQTPGQGLQFLFEYFSETQRNKGNFPGRFSGRQFSNSRSEMNVSTLELGDSALYLCASSLEGTGASEAFFGQGTRLTVV.

The rearrangement links TRBV2 to TRBJ2-5, with 15 positions matching TRBD2. Germline CDR1 is SNHLY and CDR2 is FYNNEI. The CDR3 is 16 amino acids. V was pared by 3 bases and J by 1 base, with 0 bases of the junction left unmatched. CDR3 region: CASSEGLAGGQETQYF. As DNA, the CDR3 is TGTGCCAGCAGTGAGGGACTAGCGGGAGGCCAAGAGACCCAGTACTTC. The full variable domain, its missing parts supplied by reference TRBV2 and TRBJ2-5, is EPEVTQTPSHQVTQMGQEVILRCVPISNHLYFYWYRQILGQKVEFLVSFYNNEISEKSEIFDDQFSVERPDGSNFTLKIRSTKLEDSAMYFCASSEGLAGGQETQYFGPGTRLLVL.

In this sample, this clone turned up many times. This sequence joins TRBV15 and TRBJ1-1, with D possibly matching TRBD1 (6 bases). Germline lookup yields CDR1 LNHNV and CDR2 YYDKDF (reference sequence). Trimming left V 1 base short and J 0 bases short, with 12 bases between. The CDR3 is 16 residues long. As DNA, the CDR3 is TGTGCCACCAGCAGAGGGAGGAACAGGGTGAACACTGAAGCTTTCTTT. This gives the protein CATSRGRNRVNTEAFF.

The chain recombines TRBV10-2 with TRBJ2-7; D might be TRBD1 (5 bases). This CDR3 has 14 residues. The V end was cut by 6 bases, the J end by 5 bases, with 17 bases between. The germline V gene encodes CDR1 WSHSY and CDR2 SAAADI. CDR3 amino acids: CASRPGPWGDEQYF. CDR3 in DNA: TGCGCCAGCAGGCCGGGCCCCTGGGGCGACGAGCAGTACTTC.

The chain couples TRBV19 to TRBJ1-1; 8 nucleotides match TRBD1. The CDR3 has 13 amino acids. Germline V gene data show CDR1 as LNHDA and CDR2 as SQIVND (reference sequence). The V segment lost 7 bases and the J segment 5 bases; nucleotides outside the gene matches: 6. The CDR3 reads CASTTGGGTEAFF. The CDR3 nucleotides read TGTGCCAGTACCACAGGGGGTGGGACTGAAGCTTTCTTT.

The V and J genes are TRBV30 and TRBJ1-3; a weak D match, TRBD1 (6 bases). This CDR3 spans 15 amino acids. Germline CDR1 GTSNPN, CDR2 SVGIG (reference sequence). The V end was cut by 5 bases, the J end by 0 bases, with 14 bases between. The CDR3 protein is CAWGGGGYSGNTIYF. As DNA, the CDR3 is TGTGCCTGGGGAGGGGGGGGCTACTCTGGAAACACCATATATTTT.

The CDR3 coding sequence is TGTGCCAGCAGCCAACCGGGACAAGAGAATTCACCCCTCCACTTT. The encoded protein is CASSQPGQENSPLHF. The chain carries TRBV4-2 and TRBJ1-6; TRBD1 might be the D (6 bases). CDR1 and CDR2 from the germline V gene are LGHNA and YNFKEQ. The CDR3 is 15 amino acids. The V end was cut by 2 bases, the J end by 7 bases, with 12 bases between.

The rearrangement uses TRBV7-8 and TRBJ1-1; a possible D gene is TRBD1 (5 bases). V dropped 10 bases and J dropped 1 base, with 13 bases sitting between them. Germline V CDR1 and CDR2: SGHVS, FQNEAQ. The CDR3 covers 13 residues. In DNA form, the CDR3 reads TGTGCCACCGGGCGGGGCACGAACACTGAAGCTTTCTTT. Translating gives CATGRGTNTEAFF.

This clone is a singleton in its sample. V gene TRBV18 combines with J gene TRBJ2-3; TRBD2 agrees at 8 bases. CDR3 size: 15 residues. CDR1 is KGHSH and CDR2 is LQKENI in the germline V gene. V dropped 2 bases and J dropped 2; count of bases not matched to a gene: 3. CDR3 region: CASSPGGRNTDTQYF. The CDR3 coding sequence is TGTGCCAGCTCACCAGGCGGGAGGAACACAGATACGCAGTATTTT.

The chain's CDR3 is CASSLTQDTGELFF. For the CDR3, the DNA is TGTGCCAGCAGCTTAACTCAGGACACCGGGGAGCTGTTTTTT. This sequence joins TRBV7-3 and TRBJ2-2; the D is unclear. Per the germline V gene, CDR1 is SGHTA and CDR2 is FQGTGA. The length of the CDR3 is 14 residues. V shed 0 bases and J shed 3 bases, with 5 bases lying between them.

The chain joins TRBV10-2 to TRBJ1-3; D gene uncertain. The V end lost 7 bases, the J end lost 0 bases, and 13 bases lay between the germline ends. The CDR3 covers 15 residues. Germline V gene sequence: CDR1 WSHSY, CDR2 SAAADI. The CDR3 is CASKPPLGSGNTIYF. The CDR3 nucleotides are TGCGCCAGCAAACCCCCTCTAGGCTCTGGAAACACCATATATTTT.

V and J are TRBV29-1 and TRBJ2-7, with TRBD2 matching 8 bases. V gave up 4 bases and J gave up 5 bases; unmatched junction bases: 7. CDR3 length equals 13 residues. The germline V gene encodes CDR1 SQVTM and CDR2 ANQGSEA. CDR3 in DNA: TGCAGCGTTGCGGCGGGAGGAAGCGACGAGCAGTACTTC. Translated, it gives CSVAAGGSDEQYF.

The chain joins TRBV5-1 to TRBJ2-5, with D perhaps matching TRBD1 (6 bases). The CDR3 loop spans 15 amino acids. Trimming removed 4 bases at V and 0 bases at J, with 13 bases between. Germline assignment: CDR1 SGHRS and CDR2 YFSETQ. CDR3 sequence: CASSAPDRYQETQYF. The CDR3 coding sequence is TGCGCCAGCAGCGCTCCGGACAGATACCAAGAGACCCAGTACTTC.

The gene calls are TRBV11-3 and TRBJ2-3, with a weak D call TRBD2 (5 bases). V dropped 3 bases and J dropped 2 bases, with 9 bases sitting between them. The CDR3 contains 14 residues. The germline V gene has CDR1 SGHNT and CDR2 YENEEA. As DNA, the CDR3 is TGTGCCAGCAGCTTCCGGGGTTCCACAGATACGCAGTATTTT. It yields the protein CASSFRGSTDTQYF.

The gene calls are TRBV9 and TRBJ1-2; D remains ambiguous. Germline lookup yields CDR1 SGDLS and CDR2 YYNGEE. Between the trimmed V and J ends, which lost 0 bases and 7 bases, there was a span of 10 bases. The CDR3 has 13 amino acids. CDR3 in DNA: TGTGCCAGCAGCGTAGGTGGTTGGAGTGGCTACACCTTC. Translation: CASSVGGWSGYTF.

The chain employs TRBV27 and TRBJ1-1; D perhaps matches TRBD1 (6 bases). From germline, CDR1 is MNHEY and CDR2 SMNVEV (reference sequence). Trimming stripped 6 bases from V and 1 base from J, with 9 bases between. The length of the CDR3 is 13 residues. CDR3 bases: TGTGCCAGCAGGGACAGAGCGAACACTGAAGCTTTCTTT. Translation gives CASRDRANTEAFF.

A few counts support this clone. This chain links TRBV6-6 with TRBJ1-3, with D possibly being TRBD1 (6 bases). The CDR3 is made up of 14 amino acids. Per germline, CDR1 MNHNY and CDR2 SVGAGI (reference sequence). Trimming pared 7 bases from V and 8 bases from J, leaving 18 bases between. The CDR3, as DNA: TGTGCCAGCACCACAGGGAATGGCCCCTACACCATATATTTT. Its translation: CASTTGNGPYTIYF.

The gene calls are TRBV7-9 and TRBJ2-2, with D perhaps matching TRBD1 (6 bases). Per the germline V gene, CDR1 is SEHNR and CDR2 is FQNEAQ (reference sequence). Trimming pared 1 base from V and 6 bases from J, leaving 21 bases between. The CDR3 spans 18 residues. CDR3 sequence: CASSLDGLRQGSAGELFF. The DNA for the CDR3 is TGTGCCAGCAGCTTAGACGGTCTGCGCCAGGGGTCCGCCGGGGAGCTGTTTTTT.

The chain links TRBV5-1 to TRBJ2-1; TRBD2 matches 7 bases. V gave up 0 bases and J gave up 4 bases; unmatched junction bases: 7. The CDR3 sequence is 16 residues long. Looked up from germline, CDR1 is SGHRS and CDR2 is YFSETQ. In DNA form, the CDR3 reads TGCGCCAGCAGCTTGGCTGCGGGAGAGGGGTACAATGAGCAGTTCTTC. It encodes CASSLAAGEGYNEQFF.

V is TRBV7-2 and J is TRBJ1-5, with 7 bases aligning to TRBD1. CDR1 is SGHTA, CDR2 FQGNSA, per germline. The V gene end was trimmed by 4 bases and the J gene end by 9 bases; junction bases not matched to a gene: 9. The CDR3 has 14 residues. The CDR3 nucleotides read TGTGCCAGCAGCTCAAGCCGGGACAGCGGGCCCCAGCATTTT. It translates to CASSSSRDSGPQHF.